This TCR beta chain derives from a study of T cell changes during pregnancy in multiple sclerosis. This CDR3 spans 13 amino acids. V lost 0 bases and J lost 8, with 8 bases in between. From germline, CDR1 is SEHNR and CDR2 FQNEAQ (reference sequence). Assay used: immunoSEQ multiplex PCR; TCRdb lists only in-frame clones, some missing. This table has some 60,000 clones, around 93% appearing once. The sequencing here drew on peripheral blood, taken after pregnancy. This clonotype was obtained from a female donor with multiple sclerosis, enrolled in a pregnancy study. This chain uses TRBV7-9 with TRBJ2-1; D unresolved. CDR3 in amino acids: CASSLAPIYEQFF. The CDR3 DNA is TGTGCCAGCAGCTTAGCCCCCATTTATGAGCAGTTCTTC. The variable domain in full, with the rest retrieved from reference TRBV7-9 and TRBJ2-1, is DTGVSQNPRHKITKRGQNVTFRCDPISEHNRLYWYRQTLGQGPEFLTYFQNEAQLEKSRLLSDRFSAERPKGSFSTLEIQRTEQGDSAMYLCASSLAPIYEQFFGPGTRLTVL.